The 27 T cell receptor beta chains below all came from one sample that was sequenced in a study of OX40 agonist ivuxolimab in advanced cancers. Using immunoSEQ multiplex PCR, the repertoire was profiled, and TCRdb retains in-frame clones only, with some absent. The sample yields roughly 53,000 clones, approximately 88% seen once. The specimen was CD4+ or CD8+ T cells sorted from blood, collected in a trial of the OX40 agonist ivuxolimab. The receptors come from an adult with an advanced solid tumor such as melanoma, head and neck, liver or kidney cancer.

The CDR3 sequence: CASSGRDEDEQYF. The CDR3 DNA sequence: TGTGCCAGCAGCGGCCGGGACGAGGATGAGCAGTACTTC. V and J are TRBV5-4 and TRBJ2-7; possibly TRBD1 or TRBD2 for D (5 bases each). The CDR3 spans 13 residues. Trimming pared 4 bases from V and 7 bases from J, leaving 15 bases between. From germline, CDR1 is SGHNT and CDR2 YYREEE (reference sequence).

The genes are TRBV5-8 and TRBJ2-7, with 11 bases fitting TRBD2. The V and J ends lost 5 bases and 1 base, in that order; junction bases with no gene match: 5. This CDR3 is built from 15 residues. CDR1 is SGHTS, CDR2 YDEGEE, per germline. For the CDR3, the DNA is TGTGCCAGCAGATCGGGACTAGCGGTTTCCTACGAGCAGTACTTC. Translated: CASRSGLAVSYEQYF.

The rearrangement uses TRBV27 and TRBJ2-7; 10 positions match TRBD2. Looked up from germline, CDR1 is MNHEY and CDR2 is SMNVEV (reference sequence). This CDR3 has 18 amino acids. With 0 bases clipped from V and 6 bases from J, the junction kept 14 bases outside the gene matches. The chain's CDR3 is CASSLSSGRGARGREQYF. In DNA form, the CDR3 reads TGTGCCAGCAGTTTATCGAGCGGGAGGGGAGCCCGGGGCCGCGAGCAGTACTTC.

J is TRBJ2-1 and V is TRBV9; possibly TRBD1 or TRBD2 for D (5 bases each). Germline V gene data show CDR1 as SGDLS and CDR2 as YYNGEE. This CDR3 contains 13 residues. V shed 3 bases and J shed 6 bases, with 10 bases lying between them. CDR3 DNA: TGTGCCAGCAGCGCCGGGACCGCCAATGAGCAGTTCTTC. Protein: CASSAGTANEQFF.

The chain joins TRBV28 to TRBJ2-7; a weak D match, TRBD1 (6 bases). The CDR3 is 14 residues long. Trimming removed 4 bases from V and 3 bases from J, with 13 bases in between. Per germline, CDR1 MDHEN and CDR2 SYDVKM. CDR3 region: CASSSPGHNYEQYF. DNA for the CDR3: TGTGCCAGCAGTTCACCGGGACATAACTACGAGCAGTACTTC.

A note on this clone: One end of the junction fails to match germline, which may point to a read error. The chain's CDR3 is CASSRSARDRWGF. The CDR3 coding sequence is TGTGCCAGCAGTCGTTCGGCCCGGGACAGGTGGGGCTTT. The chain uses TRBV28 and TRBJ1-6; 8 bases align to TRBD1. CDR1 and CDR2 from the germline V gene are MDHEN and SYDVKM. There are 13 residues in the CDR3.

The chain employs TRBV7-3 and TRBJ2-7, with a weak D call TRBD1 (6 bases). From germline, CDR1 is SGHTA and CDR2 FQGTGA. The CDR3 spans 13 residues. The V end was cut by 2 bases, the J end by 4 bases, with 9 bases between. The CDR3 DNA is TGTGCCAGCAGCTTAGACAGGACTTACGAGCAGTACGTC. Translating it yields CASSLDRTYEQYV.

J is TRBJ2-2 and V is TRBV4-1; D is perhaps TRBD2 (6 bases). Germline CDR1 and CDR2: MGHRA and YSYEKL. CDR3 size: 17 residues. V lost 1 base and J 4 bases, leaving 16 bases between the germline ends. The chain's CDR3 is CASSQVPSGVGTGELFF. The CDR3 bases are TGCGCCAGCAGCCAAGTTCCATCGGGGGTCGGCACCGGGGAGCTGTTTTTT.

The count of this clone is one. J is TRBJ2-5 and V is TRBV4-1; TRBD1 agrees at 8 bases. Germline lookup yields CDR1 MGHRA and CDR2 YSYEKL. The CDR3 extends over 15 amino acids. With 5 bases clipped from V and 3 bases from J, the junction kept 8 bases outside the gene matches. The CDR3 nucleotides read TGCGCCAGCAGCTCTCAGGGGGCGCAGGAAGAGACCCAGTACTTC. Amino acids: CASSSQGAQEETQYF.

This clone was detected once. The V gene is TRBV29-1, the J gene TRBJ2-5; tentative D call: TRBD2 (6 bases). With 3 bases removed from V and 3 bases from J, the gap between germline ends came to 11 bases. Germline V gives CDR1 SQVTM, CDR2 ANQGSEA. The CDR3 sequence is 13 residues long. CDR3 sequence (DNA): TGCAGCGTTGAGCCCCCGGGGGAAGAGACCCAGTACTTC. It translates to CSVEPPGEETQYF.

This chain uses TRBV28 with TRBJ2-7; tentatively, D is TRBD2 (7 bases). Trimming took off 7 bases at V and 2 bases at J, with 18 bases between the two ends. The CDR3 consists of 15 residues. Looked up from germline, CDR1 is MDHEN and CDR2 is SYDVKM. CDR3 loop: CASMVGGGPAYEQYF. CDR3 in DNA: TGTGCCAGCATGGTAGGGGGAGGGCCTGCCTACGAGCAGTACTTC.

The chain combines TRBV27 with TRBJ2-7; TRBD2 agrees at 14 bases. Germline lookup yields CDR1 MNHEY and CDR2 SMNVEV (reference sequence). This CDR3 spans 17 amino acids. Trimming cost V 5 bases and J 3 bases; bases outside gene matches: 9. This chain's CDR3 is CASSIGTSGSVIYEQYF. The CDR3 DNA reads as TGTGCCAGCAGTATCGGGACTAGCGGGAGTGTAATCTACGAGCAGTACTTC.

The chain is built from TRBV5-8 and TRBJ2-5; D is uncertain. The germline CDR1 and CDR2 sequences are SGHTS and YDEGEE. With 0 bases removed from V and 7 bases from J, the gap between germline ends came to 10 bases. The CDR3 is 13 amino acids. This CDR3 reads CASSLVDPGTQYF. The CDR3, as DNA: TGTGCCAGCAGCTTGGTGGACCCCGGGACCCAGTACTTC. Using reference TRBV5-8 and TRBJ2-5 for the parts outside the CDR3, the full variable domain is EAGVTQSPTHLIKTRGQQATLRCSPISGHTSVYWYQQALGLGLQFLLWYDEGEERNRGNFPPRFSGRQFPNYSSELNVNALELEDSALYLCASSLVDPGTQYFGPGTRLLVL.

CDR3 bases: TGTGCCAGCAGTCTGGGCGAAGGGGGCTATCAGCCCCAGCATTTT. Translation: CASSLGEGGYQPQHF. The chain employs TRBV2 and TRBJ1-5; 7 nucleotides match TRBD1. The CDR3 length is 15 residues. Germline lookup yields CDR1 SNHLY and CDR2 FYNNEI. With 5 bases clipped from V and 5 bases from J, the junction kept 9 bases outside the gene matches.

The chain uses TRBV7-3 and TRBJ2-2, with 10 bases that match TRBD1. V lost 5 bases to trimming and J lost 6 bases; unmatched junction nucleotides: 3. Per germline, CDR1 SGHTA and CDR2 FQGTGA. This CDR3 contains 14 residues. The CDR3 coding sequence is TGTGCCAGCAGCCCCGGGACAGGGGCCGGGGAGCTGTTTTTT. It codes for CASSPGTGAGELFF.

The chain joins TRBV7-2 to TRBJ2-1, with D perhaps TRBD2 (5 bases). CDR1 and CDR2 from the germline V gene are SGHTA and FQGNSA. V was trimmed by 3 bases and J by 3 bases, leaving 12 bases between them. This CDR3 contains 15 residues. The CDR3 protein is CASSFSRESYNEQFF. The CDR3 DNA reads as TGTGCCAGCAGCTTCTCGAGGGAGAGCTACAATGAGCAGTTCTTC.

V gene TRBV5-1 combines with J gene TRBJ2-5, with D perhaps TRBD1 or TRBD2 (5 bases each). Trimming pared 4 bases from V and 0 bases from J, leaving 22 bases between. The CDR3 contains 18 residues. Germline assignment: CDR1 SGHRS and CDR2 YFSETQ. The DNA for the CDR3 is TGCGCCAGCAGCCCGGGACCCAAATCGGAGCGGCACCAAGAGACCCAGTACTTC. Translation: CASSPGPKSERHQETQYF.

The chain combines TRBV30 with TRBJ2-7; 10 bases line up with TRBD1. Germline loops: CDR1 GTSNPN, CDR2 SVGIG (reference sequence). This CDR3 is built from 14 residues. V lost 2 bases, J lost 5 bases, and 6 bases stayed unmatched. CDR3 loop: CAWSRGTGADEQYF. In DNA form, the CDR3 reads TGTGCCTGGAGTCGAGGGACAGGGGCCGACGAGCAGTACTTC.

The J gene is TRBJ2-7, the V gene TRBV6-9, with D possibly TRBD2 on 5 matching bases. CDR3 size: 15 residues. CDR1 and CDR2 (germline): MNHGY, SVAAGI. Trimming pared 0 bases from V and 2 bases from J, leaving 11 bases between. CDR3: CASSYSRLRPYEQYV. The CDR3 region has the DNA TGTGCCAGCAGTTATTCAAGACTAAGACCCTACGAGCAGTACGTC.

The CDR3 region has the DNA TGTGCCAGCCCGAGTGGGGGATCCCGCACAGATACGCAGTATTTT. Amino acids: CASPSGGSRTDTQYF. The chain is built from TRBV2 and TRBJ2-3; D possibly uses TRBD1 or TRBD2 (5 bases each). CDR3 length: 15 residues. Per the germline V gene, CDR1 is SNHLY and CDR2 is FYNNEI. V gave up 8 bases and J gave up 1 base, with 16 bases separating them.

This clone was recorded a few times. The chain couples TRBV2 to TRBJ2-5; D ambiguous. V was trimmed by 4 bases and J by 5 bases, leaving 8 bases between them. This CDR3 contains 12 residues. Germline V gene lookup returns CDR1 SNHLY and CDR2 FYNNEI. The DNA of the CDR3 is TGTGCCAGCAGTGGCTACCCCGAGACCCAGTACTTC. Translated, it gives CASSGYPETQYF.

The rearrangement joins TRBV10-3 to TRBJ1-6; D gene uncertain. The germline V and J ends were trimmed by 10 bases and 6 bases, with 13 bases remaining between them. This CDR3 contains 13 residues. Germline V lookup: CDR1 ENHRY, CDR2 SYGVKD. The CDR3 region has the DNA TGTGCCACCAGCCGGGATCCTAATTCACCCCTCCACTTT. Protein product: CATSRDPNSPLHF.

The rearrangement joins TRBV20-1 to TRBJ1-1; D is undetermined. The germline CDR1 and CDR2 sequences are DFQATT and SNEGSKA (reference sequence). There are 10 residues in the CDR3. Trimming took 6 bases from V and 2 from J, leaving 4 bases between them. In nucleotides, the CDR3 is TGCAGTGCCCTTAACACTGAAGCTTTCTTT. This encodes CSALNTEAFF.

The chain carries TRBV4-2 and TRBJ2-1; 9 bases match TRBD2. The CDR3 spans 15 residues. V lost 4 bases and J lost 6; bases outside the gene matches: 7. CDR1 and CDR2 (germline): LGHNA, YNFKEQ. DNA of the CDR3: TGTGCCAGCAGCCCCGGGACTAGCCTGGGCAATGAGCAGTTCTTC. This sequence encodes CASSPGTSLGNEQFF.

The genes are TRBV2 and TRBJ2-1; 9 positions agree with TRBD2. The CDR3 covers 13 residues. In germline, CDR1 is SNHLY, CDR2 FYNNEI. Trimming at V came to 4 bases and at J to 9 bases, leaving 4 bases not matched to a gene. In DNA, the CDR3 is TGTGCCAGCAGTGCTAGCGGGAACGGTGAGCAGTTCTTC. As protein: CASSASGNGEQFF.

The CDR3 bases are TGTGCCAGCAGCTTGGTTACCGGGAATAATGAAAAACTGTTTTTT. Translated, it gives CASSLVTGNNEKLFF. This chain connects TRBV5-4 to TRBJ1-4, with unresolved D. The germline gives CDR1 SGHNT, CDR2 YYREEE (reference sequence). With 0 bases removed from V and 4 bases from J, the gap between germline ends came to 10 bases. CDR3 size: 15 residues.

This chain links TRBV5-4 with TRBJ2-7; 9 positions match TRBD2. Germline-derived CDR1 and CDR2 are SGHNT and YYREEE (reference sequence). After removal of 3 bases from V and 4 bases from J, the junction contained 5 bases not matched to a gene. This CDR3 contains 14 residues. In nucleotides, the CDR3 is TGTGCCAGCAGCTCCGGGACTAGCTTTTACGAGCAGTACTTC. Translated: CASSSGTSFYEQYF.